This T cell receptor (beta chain) appears in the sequencing data of a study of blood T cell repertoires in COVID-19 (dated by TCRdb to the early 2020s). Context from the whole study: Samples from collaborators originated in the United States, Italy and Spain and spanned both the acute and convalescent phases of COVID-19. The samples were drawn from the first 160 participants of the ongoing ImmuneRACE study and from some 1,300 subjects provided by 6 global collaborators. Deeply sampled blood TCRbeta repertoires from subjects exposed to, actively infected with, or recovered from COVID-19 were included in the dataset. The material from the prospective study consisted of cDNA or gDNA derived from T cells, B-cell-depleted T cells, or PBMCs. HLA class I and class II types, where available, came from metadata supplied by the sample provider rather than from assay-based typing. A freely available public database, intended as a resource for researchers studying the immune response to SARS-CoV-2, is where the repertoires were released. A de-identified subject ID, COVID-19 status, age in years and sex were almost always included in the sample metadata. Points the paper makes about the study in general: The quantity of clinical and demographic metadata differed by source and by participant and was supplied without curation.

Whole blood was collected in K2EDTA tubes by collaborating institutions according to the institutions' own protocols. Collaborator samples were shipped for TCRbeta analysis as frozen whole blood, isolated PBMCs, or DNA extracted from either sample type. Details on this clone: The antigen this receptor binds is unknown. Within one base of it there is no much larger clone, and no base qualities were kept.

The immunoSEQ Assay, a bias-controlled multiplex PCR, was used to amplify TCRbeta CDR3 regions from genomic DNA. Processing in the source paper ran as follows. Within the assay, amplification of reference gene primers was used to estimate how many nucleated cells each sample contained. To quantify the absolute abundance of each unique TCRbeta CDR3 rearrangement, sequence reads were collapsed and filtered. For each sample, productive Simpson clonality was calculated by taking the square root of Simpson's diversity index across productive rearrangements. TCRdb carries this immuneACCESS record with in-frame sequences only. Its versions omit some clonotypes, under half of them owing to an unresolved V gene in the studies checked, with the rest unexplained. V, J and clone size are those of that table, while D and trimming were read from the DNA. For this sample the table gives 250,000 to 300,000 clones, of which around 86% were detected only once. The ten biggest clones cover 3.6% of the sample.

Relative to germline, V is missing 7 bases and J is missing 2 bases, with 2 bases of the junction outside any gene match. Inclusive of the bounding cysteine and phenylalanine, the CDR3 is 13 residues long. Only the CDR3 portion is preserved as DNA: 39 bases, with reading frame beginning at the first base. CDR1 and CDR2 are drawn from the germline V gene: SNHLY, FYNNEI. What was sequenced was peripheral blood. The rearranged chain carries TRBV2 and TRBJ1-5, with TRBD1 matching 7 junction bases. The origin of this receptor is a young man with active or convalescent COVID-19. The bases read TGTGCCAGCACCGGGACAGGCAATCAGCCCCAGCATTTT. Its translation reads: CASTGTGNQPQHF.